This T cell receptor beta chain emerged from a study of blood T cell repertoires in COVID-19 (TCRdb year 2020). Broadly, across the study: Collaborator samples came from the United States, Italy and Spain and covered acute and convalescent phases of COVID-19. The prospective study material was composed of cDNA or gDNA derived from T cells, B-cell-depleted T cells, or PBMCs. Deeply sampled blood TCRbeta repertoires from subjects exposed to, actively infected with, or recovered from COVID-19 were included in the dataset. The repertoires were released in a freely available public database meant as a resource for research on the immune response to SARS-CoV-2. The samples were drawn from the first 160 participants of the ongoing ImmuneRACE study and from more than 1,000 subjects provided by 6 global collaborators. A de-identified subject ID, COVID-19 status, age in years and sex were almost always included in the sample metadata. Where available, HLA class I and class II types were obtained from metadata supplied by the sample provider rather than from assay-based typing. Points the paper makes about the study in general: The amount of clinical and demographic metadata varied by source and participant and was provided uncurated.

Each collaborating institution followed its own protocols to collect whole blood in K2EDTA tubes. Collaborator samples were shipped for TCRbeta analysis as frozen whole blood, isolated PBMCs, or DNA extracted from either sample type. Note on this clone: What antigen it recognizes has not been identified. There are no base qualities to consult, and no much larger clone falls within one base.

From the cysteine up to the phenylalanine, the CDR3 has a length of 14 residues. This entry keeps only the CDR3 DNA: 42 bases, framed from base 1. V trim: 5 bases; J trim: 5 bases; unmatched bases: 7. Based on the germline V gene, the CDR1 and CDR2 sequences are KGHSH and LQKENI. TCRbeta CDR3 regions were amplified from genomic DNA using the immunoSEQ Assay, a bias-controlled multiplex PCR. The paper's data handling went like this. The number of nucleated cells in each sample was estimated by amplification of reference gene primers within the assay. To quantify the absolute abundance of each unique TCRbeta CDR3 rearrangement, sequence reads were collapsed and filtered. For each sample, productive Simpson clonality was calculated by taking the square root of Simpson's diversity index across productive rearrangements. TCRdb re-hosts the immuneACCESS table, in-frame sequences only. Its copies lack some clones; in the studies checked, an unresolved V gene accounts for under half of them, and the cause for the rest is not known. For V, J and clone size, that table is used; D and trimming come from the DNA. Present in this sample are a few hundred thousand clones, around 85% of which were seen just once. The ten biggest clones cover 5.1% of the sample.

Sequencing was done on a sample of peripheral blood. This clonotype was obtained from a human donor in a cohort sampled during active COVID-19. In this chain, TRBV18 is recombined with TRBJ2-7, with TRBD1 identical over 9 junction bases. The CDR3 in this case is CASSFDRGSHEQYF. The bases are TGTGCCAGCTCATTCGACAGGGGGTCCCACGAGCAGTACTTC.